These T cell receptor beta chains were read from a single sample in a study of early T cells in non-severe SARS-CoV-2 infection. MiXCR, run by TCRdb on the 5' RACE reads, gives a single entry per CDR3 protein. The sample carries about 26,000 distinct CDR3 sequences, more than 3.5% recorded once. Specimen: whole blood. These receptors all stem from an adult who was a healthcare worker with PCR-confirmed SARS-CoV-2 infection or an uninfected control (not recorded which). CDR3s include the opening cysteine and the closing phenylalanine or tryptophan. The order of the fields is J gene, V gene, clone size, D gene, CDR3 protein, CDR3 DNA. The D gene is left open where the match is weak. Where a row states a size, it is once, few, many or the class of an expanded clone; other rows omit it.

>TRBJ1-1|TRBV27|many|NA
CASSLAADSEAFF
TGTGCCAGCAGTTTAGCTGCAGACTCGGAAGCTTTCTTT
>TRBJ2-1|TRBV29-1|NA|NA
CSVESENLDEQFF
TGCAGCGTTGAATCAGAGAACTTGGATGAGCAGTTCTTC
>TRBJ2-3|TRBV7-6|medium-sized|TRBD2
CASSGGLAGGQSTDTQYF
TGTGCCAGCAGCGGCGGACTAGCGGGAGGGCAAAGCACAGATACGCAGTATTTT
>TRBJ2-2|TRBV7-2|many|TRBD1
CAIAGQANTGELFF
TGTGCCATCGCGGGACAGGCTAACACCGGGGAGCTGTTTTTT
>TRBJ2-1|TRBV12-2|many|NA
CASRLPRRGVSKPEQFF
TGTGCAAGTCGCTTACCCCGTCGGGGGGTAAGCAAACCTGAGCAGTTCTTC
>TRBJ1-2|TRBV3-1|many|NA
CASSFAGVGYGYTF
TGTGCCAGCAGCTTTGCAGGGGTGGGCTATGGCTACACCTTC
>TRBJ2-1|TRBV11-2|many|NA
CASSSGAGNEQFF
TGTGCCAGCAGCTCGGGGGCCGGGAATGAGCAGTTCTTC
>TRBJ1-2|TRBV29-1|many|NA
CSAETGAAYGYTF
TGCAGCGCCGAAACTGGGGCGGCTTATGGCTACACCTTC
>TRBJ1-2|TRBV7-9|NA|NA
CASSREVGGTNYGYTF
TGTGCCAGCAGCCGGGAGGTCGGCGGAACTAACTATGGCTACACCTTC
>TRBJ2-1|TRBV24-1|few|TRBD2
CATSDWVGSGDEQFF
TGTGCCACCAGTGATTGGGTGGGCAGCGGGGATGAGCAGTTCTTC
>TRBJ2-5|TRBV7-2|many|NA
CASSLVHVTYQETQYF
TGTGCCAGCAGCTTAGTCCACGTGACGTACCAAGAGACCCAGTACTTC